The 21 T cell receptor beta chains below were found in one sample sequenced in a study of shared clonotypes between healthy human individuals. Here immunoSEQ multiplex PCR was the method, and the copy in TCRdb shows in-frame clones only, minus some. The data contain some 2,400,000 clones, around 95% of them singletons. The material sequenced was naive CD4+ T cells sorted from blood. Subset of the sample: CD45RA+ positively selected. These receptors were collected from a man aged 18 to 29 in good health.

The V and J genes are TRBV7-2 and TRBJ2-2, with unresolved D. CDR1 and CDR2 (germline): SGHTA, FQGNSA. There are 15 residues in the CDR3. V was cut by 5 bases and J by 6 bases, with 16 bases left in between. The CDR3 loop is CASSITPSDAGELFF. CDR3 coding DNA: TGTGCCAGCAGCATTACCCCAAGTGATGCCGGGGAGCTGTTTTTT. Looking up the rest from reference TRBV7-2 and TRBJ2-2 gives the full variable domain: GAGVSQSPSNKVTEKGKDVELRCDPISGHTALYWYRQSLGQGLEFLIYFQGNSAPDKSGLPSDRFSAERTGGSVSTLTIQRTQQEDSAVYLCASSITPSDAGELFFGEGSRLTVL.

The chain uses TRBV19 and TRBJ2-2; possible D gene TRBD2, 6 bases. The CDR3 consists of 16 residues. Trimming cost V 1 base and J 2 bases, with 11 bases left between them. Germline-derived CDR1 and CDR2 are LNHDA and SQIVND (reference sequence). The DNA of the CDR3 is TGTGCCAGTAGTATAGGCGGGAAAGCCAACACCGGGGAGCTGTTTTTT. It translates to CASSIGGKANTGELFF.

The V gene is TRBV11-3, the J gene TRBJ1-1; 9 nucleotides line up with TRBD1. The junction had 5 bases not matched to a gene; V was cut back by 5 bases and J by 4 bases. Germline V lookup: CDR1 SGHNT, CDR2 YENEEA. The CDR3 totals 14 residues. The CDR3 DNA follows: TGTGCCAGCAGCGTACAGGGGGCGAGCACTGAAGCTTTCTTT. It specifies CASSVQGASTEAFF.

The CDR3 sequence is CASSPGTYPYNEQFF. For the CDR3, the DNA is TGTGCCAGCAGCCCCGGGACTTATCCCTACAATGAGCAGTTCTTC. The rearrangement uses TRBV11-3 and TRBJ2-1; tentatively, D is TRBD2 (6 bases). CDR1 SGHNT and CDR2 YENEEA come from the germline V gene. Trimming removed 5 bases from V and 2 bases from J, with 13 bases in between. The CDR3 has 15 amino acids.

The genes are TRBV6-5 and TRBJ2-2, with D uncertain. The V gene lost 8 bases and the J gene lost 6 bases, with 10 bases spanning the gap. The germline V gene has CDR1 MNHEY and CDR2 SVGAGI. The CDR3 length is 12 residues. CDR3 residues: CASYVFAGELFF. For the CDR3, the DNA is TGTGCCAGCTACGTCTTTGCCGGGGAGCTGTTTTTT.

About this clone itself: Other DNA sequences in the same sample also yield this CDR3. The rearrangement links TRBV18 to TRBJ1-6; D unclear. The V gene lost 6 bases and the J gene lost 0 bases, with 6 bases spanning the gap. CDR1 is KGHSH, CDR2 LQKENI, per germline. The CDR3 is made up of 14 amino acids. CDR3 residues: CASSPSSYNSPLHF. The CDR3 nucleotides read TGTGCCAGCTCCCCGAGCTCCTATAATTCACCCCTCCACTTT.

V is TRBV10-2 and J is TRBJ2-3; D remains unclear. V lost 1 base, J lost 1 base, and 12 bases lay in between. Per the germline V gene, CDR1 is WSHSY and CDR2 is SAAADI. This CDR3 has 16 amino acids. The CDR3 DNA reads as TGCGCCAGCAGTGAGTTAGGAGTAAGTGGCACAGATACGCAGTATTTT. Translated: CASSELGVSGTDTQYF.

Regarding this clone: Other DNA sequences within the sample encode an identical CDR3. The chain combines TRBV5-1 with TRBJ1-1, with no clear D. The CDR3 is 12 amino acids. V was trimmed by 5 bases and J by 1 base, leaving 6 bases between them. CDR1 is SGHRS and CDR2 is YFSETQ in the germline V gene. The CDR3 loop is CASSPGNTEAFF. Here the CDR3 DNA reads TGCGCCAGCAGTCCGGGGAACACTGAAGCTTTCTTT. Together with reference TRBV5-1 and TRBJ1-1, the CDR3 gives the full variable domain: KAGVTQTPRYLIKTRGQQVTLSCSPISGHRSVSWYQQTPGQGLQFLFEYFSETQRNKGNFPGRFSGRQFSNSRSEMNVSTLELGDSALYLCASSPGNTEAFFGQGTRLTVV.

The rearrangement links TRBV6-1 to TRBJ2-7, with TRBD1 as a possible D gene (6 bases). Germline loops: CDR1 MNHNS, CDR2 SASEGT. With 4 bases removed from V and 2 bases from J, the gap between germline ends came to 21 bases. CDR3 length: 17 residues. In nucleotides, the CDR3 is TGTGCCAGCAGTGTCAGCATCGACAGGATAGGTACCTACGAGCAGTACTTC. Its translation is CASSVSIDRIGTYEQYF.

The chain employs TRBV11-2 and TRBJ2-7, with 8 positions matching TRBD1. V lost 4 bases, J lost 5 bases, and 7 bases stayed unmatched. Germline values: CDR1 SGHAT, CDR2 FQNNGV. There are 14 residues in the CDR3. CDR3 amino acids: CASSSTDRGHEQYF. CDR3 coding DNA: TGTGCCAGCAGCTCCACAGACAGGGGACACGAGCAGTACTTC.

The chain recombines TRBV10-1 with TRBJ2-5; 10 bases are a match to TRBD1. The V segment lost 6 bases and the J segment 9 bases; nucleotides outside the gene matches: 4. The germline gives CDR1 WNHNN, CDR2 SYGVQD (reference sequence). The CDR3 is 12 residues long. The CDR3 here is CASRSGTGAQYF. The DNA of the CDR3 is TGCGCCAGCAGGTCCGGGACAGGGGCCCAGTACTTC.

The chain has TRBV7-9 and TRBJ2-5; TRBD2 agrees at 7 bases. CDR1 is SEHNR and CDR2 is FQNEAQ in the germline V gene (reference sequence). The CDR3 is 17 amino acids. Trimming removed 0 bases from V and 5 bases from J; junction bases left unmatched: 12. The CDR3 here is CASSLATTSLEFETQYF. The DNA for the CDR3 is TGTGCCAGCAGCTTAGCGACGACTAGCCTGGAATTTGAGACCCAGTACTTC.

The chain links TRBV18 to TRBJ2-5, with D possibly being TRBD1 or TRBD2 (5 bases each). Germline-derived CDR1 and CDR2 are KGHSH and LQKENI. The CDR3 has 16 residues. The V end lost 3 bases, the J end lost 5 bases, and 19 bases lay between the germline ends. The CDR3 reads CASSPQPGQNVETQYF. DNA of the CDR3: TGTGCCAGCTCACCGCAACCGGGGCAAAACGTGGAGACCCAGTACTTC. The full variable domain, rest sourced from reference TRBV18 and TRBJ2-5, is NAGVMQNPRHLVRRRGQEARLRCSPMKGHSHVYWYRQLPEEGLKFMVYLQKENIIDESGMPKERFSAEFPKEGPSILRIQQVVRGDSAAYFCASSPQPGQNVETQYFGPGTRLLVL.

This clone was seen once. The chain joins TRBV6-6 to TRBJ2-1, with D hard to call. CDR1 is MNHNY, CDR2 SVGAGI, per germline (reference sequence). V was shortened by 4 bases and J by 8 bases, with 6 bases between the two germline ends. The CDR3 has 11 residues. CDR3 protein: CASSSLDEQFF. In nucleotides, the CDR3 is TGTGCCAGCAGTTCCCTGGATGAGCAGTTCTTC.

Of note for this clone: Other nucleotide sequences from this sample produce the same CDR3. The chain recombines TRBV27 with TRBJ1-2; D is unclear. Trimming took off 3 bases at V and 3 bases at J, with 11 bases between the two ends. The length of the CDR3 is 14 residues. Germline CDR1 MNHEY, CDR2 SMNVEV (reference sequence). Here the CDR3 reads CASSFRGGDYGYTF. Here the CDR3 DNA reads TGTGCCAGCAGTTTCCGGGGAGGTGACTATGGCTACACCTTC.

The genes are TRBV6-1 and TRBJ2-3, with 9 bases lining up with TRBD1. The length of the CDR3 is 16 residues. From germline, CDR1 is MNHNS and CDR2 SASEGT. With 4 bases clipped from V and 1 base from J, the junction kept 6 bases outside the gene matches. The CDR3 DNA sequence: TGTGCCAGCAGTGTTTGGACAGGGGTAGGCACAGATACGCAGTATTTT. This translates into CASSVWTGVGTDTQYF.

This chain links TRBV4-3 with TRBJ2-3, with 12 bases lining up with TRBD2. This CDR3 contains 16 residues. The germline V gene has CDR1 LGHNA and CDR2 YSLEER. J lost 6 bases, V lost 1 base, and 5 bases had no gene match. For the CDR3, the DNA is TGCGCCAGCAGCCAAGGGACTAGCGGGGTTCGCGATACGCAGTATTTT. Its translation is CASSQGTSGVRDTQYF.

The CDR3 DNA reads as TGTGCCAGCAGTGGGGAAGGAGGGAGACGTGGGGGCTACACCTTC. Its translation is CASSGEGGRRGGYTF. The gene calls are TRBV2 and TRBJ1-2; D ambiguous. Trimming removed 4 bases from V and 8 bases from J, with 20 bases in between. The CDR3 contains 15 residues. Germline V lookup: CDR1 SNHLY, CDR2 FYNNEI.

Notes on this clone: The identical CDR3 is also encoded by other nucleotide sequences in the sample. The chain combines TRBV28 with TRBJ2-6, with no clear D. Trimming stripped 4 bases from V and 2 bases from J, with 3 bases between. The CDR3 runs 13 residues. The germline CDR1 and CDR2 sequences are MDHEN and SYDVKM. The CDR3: CASSSPGANVLTF. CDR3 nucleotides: TGTGCCAGCAGTTCCCCTGGGGCCAACGTCCTGACTTTC.

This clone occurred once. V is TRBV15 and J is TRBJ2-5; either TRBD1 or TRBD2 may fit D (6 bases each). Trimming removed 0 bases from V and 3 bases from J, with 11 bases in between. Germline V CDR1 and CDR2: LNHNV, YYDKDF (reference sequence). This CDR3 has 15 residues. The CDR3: CATSRDRGPEETQYF. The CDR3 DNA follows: TGTGCCACCAGCAGAGATCGGGGGCCCGAAGAGACCCAGTACTTC.

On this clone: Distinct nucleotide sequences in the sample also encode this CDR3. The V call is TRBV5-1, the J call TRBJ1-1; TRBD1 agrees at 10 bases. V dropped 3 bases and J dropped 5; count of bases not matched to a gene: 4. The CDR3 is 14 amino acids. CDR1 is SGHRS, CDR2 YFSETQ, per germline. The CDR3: CASSSRTGGTEAFF. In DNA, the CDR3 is TGCGCCAGCAGCTCGCGGACAGGGGGGACTGAAGCTTTCTTT.